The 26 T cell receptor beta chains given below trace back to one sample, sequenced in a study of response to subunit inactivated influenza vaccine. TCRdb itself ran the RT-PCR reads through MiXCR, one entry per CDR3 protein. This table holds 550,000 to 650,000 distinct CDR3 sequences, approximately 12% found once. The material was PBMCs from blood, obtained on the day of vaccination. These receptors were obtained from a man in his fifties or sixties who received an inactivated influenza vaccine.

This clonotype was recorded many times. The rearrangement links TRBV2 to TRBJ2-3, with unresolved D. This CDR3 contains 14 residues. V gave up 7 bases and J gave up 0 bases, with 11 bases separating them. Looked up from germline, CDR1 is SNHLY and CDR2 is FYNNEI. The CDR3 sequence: CASTGTASTDTQYF. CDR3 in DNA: TGTGCCAGCACCGGAACAGCAAGCACAGATACGCAGTATTTT.

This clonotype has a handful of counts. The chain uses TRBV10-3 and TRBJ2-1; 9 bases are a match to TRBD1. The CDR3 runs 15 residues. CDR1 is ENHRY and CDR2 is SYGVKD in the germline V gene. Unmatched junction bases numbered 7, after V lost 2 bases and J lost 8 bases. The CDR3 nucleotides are TGTGCCATCAGTGAGACAGGGGGCTCGTTTGATGAGCAGTTCTTC. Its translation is CAISETGGSFDEQFF.

The CDR3 bases are TGTGCCAGCAGCTCAGGGGGCTATGAGACCCAGTACTTC. Amino acid sequence: CASSSGGYETQYF. The rearrangement uses TRBV12-3 or TRBV12-4 and TRBJ2-5; 8 positions agree with TRBD1. Trimming at V came to 6 bases and at J to 5 bases, leaving 5 bases not matched to a gene. This CDR3 has 13 residues.

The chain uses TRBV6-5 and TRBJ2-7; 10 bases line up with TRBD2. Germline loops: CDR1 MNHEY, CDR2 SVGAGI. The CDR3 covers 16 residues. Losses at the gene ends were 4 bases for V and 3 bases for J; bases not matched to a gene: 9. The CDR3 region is CASSSLKIAGGYEQYF. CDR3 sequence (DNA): TGTGCCAGCAGTTCCTTGAAGATAGCGGGGGGCTACGAGCAGTACTTC.

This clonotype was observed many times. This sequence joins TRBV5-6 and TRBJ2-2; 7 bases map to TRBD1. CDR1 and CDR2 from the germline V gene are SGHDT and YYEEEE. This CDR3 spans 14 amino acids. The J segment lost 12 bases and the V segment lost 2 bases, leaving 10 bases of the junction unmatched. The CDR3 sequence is CASSFRQGWSQLFF. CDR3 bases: TGTGCCAGCAGCTTTCGACAGGGATGGAGCCAGCTGTTTTTT.

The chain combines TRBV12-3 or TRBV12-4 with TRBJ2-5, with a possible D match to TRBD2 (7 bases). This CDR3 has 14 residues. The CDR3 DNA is TGTGCTAGTTCACAGGGAGGGCTGTTGGAGACCCAGTACTTC. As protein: CASSQGGLLETQYF.

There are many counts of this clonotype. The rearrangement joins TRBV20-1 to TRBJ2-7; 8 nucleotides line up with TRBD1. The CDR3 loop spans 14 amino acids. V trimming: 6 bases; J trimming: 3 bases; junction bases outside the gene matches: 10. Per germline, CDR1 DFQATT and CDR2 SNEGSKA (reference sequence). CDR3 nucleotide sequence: TGCAGTGCATCGGCTGGGACAGGAAACTACGAGCAGTACTTC. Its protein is CSASAGTGNYEQYF.

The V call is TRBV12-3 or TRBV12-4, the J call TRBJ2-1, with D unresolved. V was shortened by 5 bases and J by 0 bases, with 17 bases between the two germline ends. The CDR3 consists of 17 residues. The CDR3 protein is CASSPTGRPSSYNEQFF. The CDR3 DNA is TGTGCCAGCAGTCCGACTGGCAGGCCTAGCTCCTACAATGAGCAGTTCTTC.

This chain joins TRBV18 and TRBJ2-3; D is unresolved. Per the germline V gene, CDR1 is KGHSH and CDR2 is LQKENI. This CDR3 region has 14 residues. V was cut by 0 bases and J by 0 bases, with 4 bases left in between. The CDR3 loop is CASSPPSSTDTQYF. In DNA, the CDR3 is TGTGCCAGCTCACCACCTTCAAGCACAGATACGCAGTATTTT.

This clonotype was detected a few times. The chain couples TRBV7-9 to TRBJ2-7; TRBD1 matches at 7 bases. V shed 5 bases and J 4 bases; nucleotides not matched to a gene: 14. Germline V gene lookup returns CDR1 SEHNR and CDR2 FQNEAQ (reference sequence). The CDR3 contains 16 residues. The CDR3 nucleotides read TGTGCCAGCAGCCCTAGGACATGGCAGGGGGAATACGAGCAGTACTTC. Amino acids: CASSPRTWQGEYEQYF. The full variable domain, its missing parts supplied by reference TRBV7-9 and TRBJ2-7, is DTGVSQNPRHKITKRGQNVTFRCDPISEHNRLYWYRQTLGQGPEFLTYFQNEAQLEKSRLLSDRFSAERPKGSFSTLEIQRTEQGDSAMYLCASSPRTWQGEYEQYFGPGTRLTVT.

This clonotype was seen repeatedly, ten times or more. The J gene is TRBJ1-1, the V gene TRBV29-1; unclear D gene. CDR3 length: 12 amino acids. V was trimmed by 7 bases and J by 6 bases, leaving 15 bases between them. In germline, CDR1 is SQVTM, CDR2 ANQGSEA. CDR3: CSGRRVGAEAFF. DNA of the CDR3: TGCAGCGGCCGGAGGGTGGGCGCTGAAGCTTTCTTT. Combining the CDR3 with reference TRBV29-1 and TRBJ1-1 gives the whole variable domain SAVISQKPSRDICQRGTSLTIQCQVDSQVTMMFWYRQQPGQSLTLIATANQGSEATYESGFVIDKFPISRPNLTFSTLTVSNMSPEDSSIYLCSGRRVGAEAFFGQGTRLTVV.

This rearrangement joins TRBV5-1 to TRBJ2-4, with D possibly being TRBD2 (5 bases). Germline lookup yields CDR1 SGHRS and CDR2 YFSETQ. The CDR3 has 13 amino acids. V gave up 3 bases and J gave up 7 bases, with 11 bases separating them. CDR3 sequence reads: CASSSGNSNIQYF. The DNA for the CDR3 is TGCGCCAGCAGCTCCGGGAATTCCAACATTCAGTACTTC.

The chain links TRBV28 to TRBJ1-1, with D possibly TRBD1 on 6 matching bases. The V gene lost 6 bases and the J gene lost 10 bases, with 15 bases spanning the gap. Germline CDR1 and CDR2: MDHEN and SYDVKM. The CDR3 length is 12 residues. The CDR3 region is CASRPPGQVAFF. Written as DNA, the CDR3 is TGTGCCAGCAGACCTCCGGGACAAGTAGCTTTCTTT.

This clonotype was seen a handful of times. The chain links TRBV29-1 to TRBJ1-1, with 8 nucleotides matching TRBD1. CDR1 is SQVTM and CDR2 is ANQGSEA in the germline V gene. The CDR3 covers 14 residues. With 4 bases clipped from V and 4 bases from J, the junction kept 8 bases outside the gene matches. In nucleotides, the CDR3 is TGCAGCGTTGCAGGGGGCGCTGGTCGCACTGAAGCTTTCTTT. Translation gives CSVAGGAGRTEAFF. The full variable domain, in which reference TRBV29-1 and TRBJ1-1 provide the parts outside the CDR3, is SAVISQKPSRDICQRGTSLTIQCQVDSQVTMMFWYRQQPGQSLTLIATANQGSEATYESGFVIDKFPISRPNLTFSTLTVSNMSPEDSSIYLCSVAGGAGRTEAFFGQGTRLTVV.

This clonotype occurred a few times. The CDR3: CASSQDFGTDTQYF. CDR3 bases: TGCGCCAGCAGCCAAGATTTTGGTACAGATACGCAGTATTTT. The chain links TRBV4-1 to TRBJ2-3; no firm D call. Germline CDR1 is MGHRA and CDR2 is YSYEKL. CDR3 length equals 14 residues. The V end was cut by 0 bases, the J end by 3 bases, with 7 bases between.

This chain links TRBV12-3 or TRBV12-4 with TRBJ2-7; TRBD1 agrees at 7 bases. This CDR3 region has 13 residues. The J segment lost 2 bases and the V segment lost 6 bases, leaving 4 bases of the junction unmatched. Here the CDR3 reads CASSPTGTYEQYF. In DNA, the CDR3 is TGTGCCAGCAGCCCGACAGGGACCTACGAGCAGTACTTC.

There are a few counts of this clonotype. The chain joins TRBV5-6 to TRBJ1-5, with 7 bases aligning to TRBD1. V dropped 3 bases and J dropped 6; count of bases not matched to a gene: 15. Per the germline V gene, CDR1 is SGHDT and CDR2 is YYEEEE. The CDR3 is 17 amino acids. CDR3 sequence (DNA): TGTGCCAGCAGCTCCTTCTTAGGAGGGGGCTCCTTTCAGCCCCAGCATTTT. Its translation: CASSSFLGGGSFQPQHF.

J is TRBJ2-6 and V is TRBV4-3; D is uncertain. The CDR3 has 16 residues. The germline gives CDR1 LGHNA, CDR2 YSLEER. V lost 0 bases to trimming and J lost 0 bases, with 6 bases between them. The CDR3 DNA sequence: TGCGCCAGCAGCCAAGACCCTGCCTCTGGGGCCAACGTCCTGACTTTC. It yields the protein CASSQDPASGANVLTF.

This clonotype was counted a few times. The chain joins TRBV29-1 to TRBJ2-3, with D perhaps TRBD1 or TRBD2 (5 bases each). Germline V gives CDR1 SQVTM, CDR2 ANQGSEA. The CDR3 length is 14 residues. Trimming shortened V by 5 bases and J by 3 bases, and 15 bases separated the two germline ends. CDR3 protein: CSVSPAWGTDTQYF. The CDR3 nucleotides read TGCAGCGTTTCACCCGCTTGGGGGACAGATACGCAGTATTTT.

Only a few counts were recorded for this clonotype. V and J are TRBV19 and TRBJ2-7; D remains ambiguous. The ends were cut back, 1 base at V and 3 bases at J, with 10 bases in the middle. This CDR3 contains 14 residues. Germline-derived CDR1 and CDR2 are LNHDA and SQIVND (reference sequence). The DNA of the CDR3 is TGTGCCAGTAGTATAGGAGTGACTTTCTACGAGCAGTACTTC. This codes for CASSIGVTFYEQYF.

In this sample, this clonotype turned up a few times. The CDR3 nucleotides are TGTGCCAGCAGCCCTAGAGATTTTCTCTCCTACGAGCAGTACTTC. Amino acid sequence: CASSPRDFLSYEQYF. The chain is built from TRBV9 and TRBJ2-7, with no clear D. Between the trimmed V and J ends, which lost 4 bases and 0 bases, there was a span of 14 bases. CDR3 length equals 15 residues. Germline CDR1 is SGDLS and CDR2 is YYNGEE.

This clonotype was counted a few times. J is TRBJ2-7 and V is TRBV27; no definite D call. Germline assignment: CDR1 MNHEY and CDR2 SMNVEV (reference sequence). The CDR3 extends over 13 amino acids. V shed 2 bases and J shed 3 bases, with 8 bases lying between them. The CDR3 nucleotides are TGTGCCAGCAGTTTAAACCTGGGCTACGAGCAGTACTTC. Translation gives CASSLNLGYEQYF.

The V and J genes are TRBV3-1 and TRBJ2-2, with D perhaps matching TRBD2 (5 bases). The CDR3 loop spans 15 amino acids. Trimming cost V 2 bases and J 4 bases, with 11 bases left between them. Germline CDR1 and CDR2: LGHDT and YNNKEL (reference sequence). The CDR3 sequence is CASSQPGLATGELFF. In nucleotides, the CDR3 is TGTGCCAGCAGCCAACCAGGACTCGCCACCGGGGAGCTGTTTTTT.

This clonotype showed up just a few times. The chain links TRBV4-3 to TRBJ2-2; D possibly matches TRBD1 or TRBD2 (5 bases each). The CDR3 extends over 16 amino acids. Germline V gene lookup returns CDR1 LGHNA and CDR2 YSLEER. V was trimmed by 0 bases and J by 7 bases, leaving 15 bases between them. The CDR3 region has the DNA TGCGCCAGCAGCCAAGAACTGGCCGGGGCCCGCGGGGAGCTGTTTTTT. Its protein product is CASSQELAGARGELFF.

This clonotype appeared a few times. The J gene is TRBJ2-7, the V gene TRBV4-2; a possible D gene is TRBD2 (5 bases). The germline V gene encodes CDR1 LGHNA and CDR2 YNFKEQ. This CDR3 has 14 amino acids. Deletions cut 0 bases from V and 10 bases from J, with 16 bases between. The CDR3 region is CASSQDNSEGVQYF. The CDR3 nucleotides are TGTGCCAGCAGCCAAGATAATTCCGAGGGAGTTCAGTACTTC.

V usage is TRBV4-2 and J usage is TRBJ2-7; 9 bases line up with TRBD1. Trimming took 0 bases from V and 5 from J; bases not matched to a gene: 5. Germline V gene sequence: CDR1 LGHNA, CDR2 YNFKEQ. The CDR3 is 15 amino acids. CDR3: CASSQDNRGLDEQYF. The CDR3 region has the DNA TGTGCCAGCAGCCAAGACAACAGGGGGCTCGACGAGCAGTACTTC.